One and the same sample provided the 24 T cell receptor beta chains below, sequenced in a study of Graves' ophthalmopathy and Graves' hyperthyroidism. The authors amplified TCR beta CDR3 regions, and they did so from RNA transcripts for repertoire sequencing. HTBI primers were used in a first-round RT-PCR, which preceded a second-round multiplex PCR. TCRdb reprocessed the multiplex PCR reads via MiXCR and lists one record per CDR3 protein. The sample includes approximately 41,000 distinct CDR3 sequences, approximately 52% of them seen just once. The sample consisted of peripheral blood. The origin of the receptors is an adult man with Graves' ophthalmopathy.

This clonotype was seen at least ten times. V is TRBV19 and J is TRBJ2-3; 7 bases match TRBD1. V was clipped by 9 bases and J by 3 bases; unmatched bases: 18. Germline values: CDR1 LNHDA, CDR2 SQIVND (reference sequence). The CDR3 has 17 amino acids. CDR3 in amino acids: CARKSPTGQPRTDTQYF. DNA for the CDR3: TGTGCCAGGAAGTCCCCCACGGGACAGCCGCGGACAGATACGCAGTATTTT.

This clonotype was detected ten times or more. The gene calls are TRBV2 and TRBJ2-5; tentatively, D is TRBD2 (5 bases). The germline V gene encodes CDR1 SNHLY and CDR2 FYNNEI. The CDR3 contains 15 residues. V was shortened by 2 bases and J by 5 bases, with 15 bases between the two germline ends. This chain's CDR3 is CASSESGPKGETQYF. The CDR3 bases are TGTGCCAGCAGTGAAAGCGGACCGAAAGGGGAGACCCAGTACTTC.

In its sample, this clonotype was seen a few times. The V and J genes are TRBV5-1 and TRBJ2-7; possible D gene TRBD2, 7 bases. V lost 4 bases and J lost 2, with 10 bases in between. Germline V gene sequence: CDR1 SGHRS, CDR2 YFSETQ. The CDR3 contains 13 residues. This CDR3 is CASSEGGTYEQYV. The CDR3 DNA reads as TGCGCCAGCAGCGAGGGGGGGACCTACGAGCAGTACGTC.

This clonotype was counted many times. The chain carries TRBV5-6 and TRBJ1-2; TRBD1 aligns across 7 bases. V shed 4 bases, J shed 4 bases, and the junction held 7 bases outside the gene matches. Germline values: CDR1 SGHDT, CDR2 YYEEEE. The length of the CDR3 is 14 residues. The CDR3 loop reads CASSRKDRAYGYTF. Here the CDR3 DNA reads TGTGCCAGCAGCCGGAAAGACAGGGCCTATGGCTACACCTTC.

This clonotype was recorded at least ten times. This chain joins TRBV4-1 and TRBJ1-2; D uncertain. The V gene lost 0 bases and the J gene lost 5 bases, with 13 bases spanning the gap. The CDR3 is 15 residues long. Germline assignment: CDR1 MGHRA and CDR2 YSYEKL. The CDR3 nucleotides are TGCGCCAGCAGCCAAGATCTGAGTACCGGATATGGCTACACCTTC. Amino acids: CASSQDLSTGYGYTF.

The chain joins TRBV9 to TRBJ1-1, with D uncertain. The CDR3 is 13 amino acids. Germline CDR1 SGDLS, CDR2 YYNGEE. Trimming removed 4 bases from V and 1 base from J, with 8 bases in between. The CDR3 sequence: CASSHSGNTEAFF. In nucleotides, the CDR3 is TGTGCCAGCAGCCATAGCGGGAACACTGAAGCTTTCTTT. The entire variable domain, with the rest obtained from reference TRBV9 and TRBJ1-1, is as follows: DSGVTQTPKHLITATGQRVTLRCSPRSGDLSVYWYQQSLDQGLQFLIQYYNGEERAKGNILERFSAQQFPDLHSELNLSSLELGDSALYFCASSHSGNTEAFFGQGTRLTVV.

This clonotype was counted at least ten times. The chain joins TRBV7-9 to TRBJ1-1; TRBD1 agrees at 9 bases. V shed 8 bases, J shed 2 bases, and the junction held 6 bases outside the gene matches. The CDR3 has 14 residues. From germline, CDR1 is SEHNR and CDR2 FQNEAQ (reference sequence). The CDR3 DNA is TGTGCCAGCGCAGACAGGGGGGCCAACACTGAAGCTTTCTTT. This encodes CASADRGANTEAFF.

Remarks on this clonotype: At one end the junction does not follow the germline gene, possibly because of a read error. This chain connects TRBV12-3 or TRBV12-4 to TRBJ1-4; D may be TRBD1 (5 bases). The CDR3 has 14 amino acids. The CDR3 region has the DNA TGTGCCGGCAGCTTGGGGCAGGCAGTTGAAAAACTGTTTTTT. Amino acid sequence: CAGSLGQAVEKLFF.

The gene calls are TRBV7-9 and TRBJ1-4, with D tentatively TRBD1 (6 bases). CDR3 length equals 18 residues. In germline, CDR1 is SEHNR, CDR2 FQNEAQ (reference sequence). The ends were cut back, 5 bases at V and 7 bases at J, with 26 bases in the middle. The CDR3 loop is CASSPPVGHTASGEKLFF. CDR3 nucleotide sequence: TGTGCCAGCAGCCCTCCCGTGGGACACACCGCTAGTGGTGAAAAACTGTTTTTT. The full variable domain, with the rest looked up from reference TRBV7-9 and TRBJ1-4, is DTGVSQNPRHKITKRGQNVTFRCDPISEHNRLYWYRQTLGQGPEFLTYFQNEAQLEKSRLLSDRFSAERPKGSFSTLEIQRTEQGDSAMYLCASSPPVGHTASGEKLFFGSGTQLSVL.

The chain is built from TRBV6-6 and TRBJ2-7; 7 positions match TRBD1. From germline, CDR1 is MNHNY and CDR2 SVGAGI (reference sequence). The CDR3 runs 14 residues. Trimming at V came to 2 bases and at J to 1 base, leaving 2 bases not matched to a gene. The CDR3 DNA reads as TGTGCCAGCAGTTACGGGGGACAGTCCTACGAGCAGTACTTC. Its protein product is CASSYGGQSYEQYF.

The J gene is TRBJ1-6, the V gene TRBV2; 8 nucleotides match TRBD1. V lost 7 bases and J lost 10; bases outside the gene matches: 6. Looked up from germline, CDR1 is SNHLY and CDR2 is FYNNEI. The CDR3 contains 13 residues. CDR3: CASTETGESPLHF. The CDR3 region has the DNA TGTGCCAGCACCGAGACAGGGGAATCACCCCTCCACTTT.

This clonotype was counted many times. V gene TRBV19 combines with J gene TRBJ1-4; the D gene is possibly TRBD1 (6 bases). CDR3 length: 14 amino acids. Germline CDR1 LNHDA, CDR2 SQIVND (reference sequence). V lost 6 bases and J 5 bases, leaving 13 bases between the germline ends. CDR3 region: CASRPGQWNEKLFF. CDR3 DNA: TGTGCCAGTAGACCCGGACAGTGGAATGAAAAACTGTTTTTT.

This clonotype was recorded at least ten times. V is TRBV7-9 and J is TRBJ2-2, with unresolved D. Trimming left V 4 bases short and J 2 bases short, with 14 bases between. The CDR3 has 16 residues. The germline V gene has CDR1 SEHNR and CDR2 FQNEAQ (reference sequence). Here the CDR3 DNA reads TGTGCCAGCAGCTCCCCAGGTCCTATAAACACCGGGGAGCTGTTTTTT. Translated: CASSSPGPINTGELFF.

The chain uses TRBV5-1 and TRBJ1-2, with no clear D. Germline CDR1 SGHRS, CDR2 YFSETQ. The V gene lost 5 bases and the J gene lost 1 base, with 15 bases spanning the gap. The CDR3 has 15 residues. This chain's CDR3 is CASRMGAGSNYGYTF. CDR3 in DNA: TGCGCCAGCAGGATGGGAGCGGGGAGTAACTATGGCTACACCTTC.

The V and J genes are TRBV5-1 and TRBJ1-4; no definite D call. V was cut by 1 base and J by 2 bases, with 6 bases left in between. Germline loops: CDR1 SGHRS, CDR2 YFSETQ. This CDR3 has 14 amino acids. In DNA, the CDR3 is TGCGCCAGCAGCTTGCTGGGGACTAATGAAAAACTGTTTTTT. Protein sequence: CASSLLGTNEKLFF. Variable domain in full (rest from reference TRBV5-1 and TRBJ1-4): KAGVTQTPRYLIKTRGQQVTLSCSPISGHRSVSWYQQTPGQGLQFLFEYFSETQRNKGNFPGRFSGRQFSNSRSEMNVSTLELGDSALYLCASSLLGTNEKLFFGSGTQLSVL.

This clonotype occurred many times. The V and J genes are TRBV5-4 and TRBJ1-1, with D maybe TRBD1 (5 bases). The germline gives CDR1 SGHNT, CDR2 YYREEE (reference sequence). The CDR3 runs 13 residues. The V gene lost 4 bases and the J gene lost 0 bases, with 7 bases spanning the gap. CDR3 loop: CASSAGMNTEAFF. CDR3 coding DNA: TGTGCCAGCAGCGCAGGGATGAACACTGAAGCTTTCTTT.

As concerns this clonotype: The conserved closing phenylalanine or tryptophan is absent in this CDR3, likely reflecting a read error. The chain couples TRBV14 to TRBJ2-2, with D maybe TRBD2 (5 bases). The CDR3 loop spans 14 amino acids. The germline V gene has CDR1 SGHDN and CDR2 FVKESK. V was cut by 1 base and J by 6 bases, with 9 bases left in between. The CDR3 DNA sequence: TGTGCCAGCAGCCAAGGACGAGGGTCCGGGGAGCTGTTTCTT. It yields the protein CASSQGRGSGELFL.

This clonotype was seen at least ten times. The rearrangement uses TRBV5-1 and TRBJ2-7; unclear D gene. V was shortened by 0 bases and J by 1 base, with 11 bases between the two germline ends. This CDR3 spans 15 amino acids. CDR1 SGHRS and CDR2 YFSETQ come from the germline V gene. The CDR3 DNA follows: TGCGCCAGCAGCTTGGGGCACACCTTTTCCTACGAGCAGTACTTC. Translating gives CASSLGHTFSYEQYF.

This clonotype showed up many times. As DNA, the CDR3 is TGTGCCAGCAGTGACCGGATCAATCTAGCCAAAAACATTCAGTACTTC. This sequence encodes CASSDRINLAKNIQYF. The V gene is TRBV6-4, the J gene TRBJ2-4; D ambiguous. V dropped 2 bases and J dropped 0 bases, with 11 bases sitting between them. CDR3 length equals 16 residues. CDR1 is MRHNA and CDR2 is SNTAGT in the germline V gene.

At least ten counts were recorded for this clonotype. The chain uses TRBV5-1 and TRBJ1-2, with 7 bases fitting TRBD1. Germline V CDR1 and CDR2: SGHRS, YFSETQ. CDR3 size: 13 residues. V was pared by 5 bases and J by 0 bases, with 1 base of the junction left unmatched. CDR3 sequence reads: CASRQGPNYGYTF. The CDR3 DNA sequence: TGCGCCAGCAGACAGGGGCCTAACTATGGCTACACCTTC. The full variable domain, rest sourced from reference TRBV5-1 and TRBJ1-2, is KAGVTQTPRYLIKTRGQQVTLSCSPISGHRSVSWYQQTPGQGLQFLFEYFSETQRNKGNFPGRFSGRQFSNSRSEMNVSTLELGDSALYLCASRQGPNYGYTFGSGTRLTVV.

About this clonotype: One end of the junction does not line up with germline, which may come from a read error. V gene TRBV7-9 combines with J gene TRBJ2-1, with D possibly TRBD1 on 5 matching bases. Looked up from germline, CDR1 is SEHNR and CDR2 is FQNEAQ (reference sequence). This CDR3 region has 11 residues. CDR3 residues: CASNLRRGQFF. CDR3 nucleotide sequence: TGTGCCAGCAACTTACGAAGGGGGCAGTTCTTC.

The rearrangement uses TRBV20-1 and TRBJ1-5; D not resolved. Trimming took 4 bases from V and 0 from J, leaving 7 bases between them. Germline lookup yields CDR1 DFQATT and CDR2 SNEGSKA (reference sequence). This CDR3 region has 13 residues. The CDR3 sequence is CSAKVYSNQPQHF. The CDR3 nucleotides read TGCAGTGCTAAGGTTTATAGCAATCAGCCCCAGCATTTT.

This clonotype showed up just a few times. The rearrangement links TRBV7-2 to TRBJ2-3, with 9 bases lining up with TRBD2. V was clipped by 1 base and J by 2 bases; unmatched bases: 4. CDR3 length: 16 amino acids. CDR1 and CDR2 (germline): SGHTA, FQGNSA. The DNA of the CDR3 is TGTGCCAGCAGCTTAGGTGCGGGGGGGAACACAGATACGCAGTATTTT. It specifies CASSLGAGGNTDTQYF.

The chain joins TRBV15 to TRBJ1-1; maybe TRBD1 (6 bases). Germline V gene sequence: CDR1 LNHNV, CDR2 YYDKDF (reference sequence). Trimming left V 3 bases short and J 1 base short, with 12 bases between. This CDR3 spans 15 amino acids. CDR3 bases: TGTGCCACCAGCAGTCGAGGGGGATGGAACACTGAAGCTTTCTTT. It is translated as CATSSRGGWNTEAFF.